These 2 T cell receptor beta chains came from one sample sequenced in a study of shared clonotypes between healthy human individuals. TCRdb keeps only in-frame clones here, not all; method: immunoSEQ multiplex PCR. Here the sample spans around 1.4 million clones, 97% to 99% being singletons. The source material was naive CD4+ T cells sorted from blood. Subset indicated: CD45RA+ positively selected. These receptors came from a man aged 25-45 years in good health.

The chain recombines TRBV28 with TRBJ2-7; 12 nucleotides match TRBD2. This CDR3 is built from 15 residues. Germline CDR1 is MDHEN and CDR2 is SYDVKM. Losses at the gene ends were 2 bases for V and 6 bases for J; bases not matched to a gene: 5. The CDR3 region is CASSLRTSGAGEQYF. CDR3 sequence (DNA): TGTGCCAGCAGTTTAAGGACTAGCGGGGCAGGCGAGCAGTACTTC.

V is TRBV9 and J is TRBJ2-1; TRBD1 aligns across 9 bases. The germline V gene has CDR1 SGDLS and CDR2 YYNGEE. J gave up 3 bases and V 0 bases, and 1 base lay outside the gene matches. CDR3 length: 15 amino acids. This CDR3 reads CASSVVTGGYNEQFF. The DNA of the CDR3 is TGTGCCAGCAGCGTAGTGACAGGGGGCTACAATGAGCAGTTCTTC.